Below are 10 T cell receptor beta chains sequenced from a single sample in a study of blood T cell repertoires in COVID-19. Repertoires were generated with immunoSEQ multiplex PCR, while TCRdb's copy carries only in-frame clones and drops some. The top ten clones hold under 4% of a sample with hundreds of thousands of clones, around 90% of them seen once. The sample taken for sequencing was peripheral blood. Source of these receptors: a man between 18 and 35 years old with active or convalescent COVID-19.

The chain has TRBV24-1 and TRBJ2-6, with 12 bases matching TRBD1. Germline CDR1 reads KGHDR; CDR2 reads SFDVKD. This CDR3 has 21 residues. Trimming cost V 4 bases and J 1 base; bases outside gene matches: 13. The CDR3: CATSDPRDRGRGRSGANVLTF. CDR3 coding DNA: TGTGCCACCAGTGACCCCCGGGACAGGGGGCGAGGAAGATCTGGGGCCAACGTCCTGACTTTC.

This CDR3 is CASSLTGWVINEQFF. CDR3 coding DNA: TGTGCCAGCAGCCTGACAGGGTGGGTCATAAATGAGCAGTTCTTC. The chain employs TRBV14 and TRBJ2-1, with 7 bases matching TRBD1. V trimming: 4 bases; J trimming: 7 bases; junction bases outside the gene matches: 10. CDR1 is SGHDN, CDR2 FVKESK, per germline. The CDR3 runs to 15 residues.

This clone has a single count. V gene TRBV14 combines with J gene TRBJ2-7, with TRBD2 matching over 13 bases. Germline V gene data show CDR1 as SGHDN and CDR2 as FVKESK. The ends lost 4 bases at V and 0 bases at J; junction bases unmatched: 6. The CDR3 is 17 residues long. The CDR3 bases are TGTGCCAGCAGCCGGGGACTAGCGGGGTTCAGCTCCTACGAGCAGTACTTC. It encodes CASSRGLAGFSSYEQYF.

This CDR3 is CASSDRGQGYTF. The CDR3 region has the DNA TGTGCCAGCAGTGACAGGGGGCAGGGCTACACCTTC. The rearrangement links TRBV6-1 to TRBJ1-2; 8 bases line up with TRBD1. Germline values: CDR1 MNHNS, CDR2 SASEGT. The CDR3 has 12 residues. Trimming took 3 bases from V and 8 from J; bases not matched to a gene: 2.

This chain connects TRBV29-1 to TRBJ2-7, with D uncertain. The CDR3 consists of 13 residues. Germline-derived CDR1 and CDR2 are SQVTM and ANQGSEA. V was clipped by 1 base and J by 1 base, with 8 bases between them. The CDR3 DNA reads as TGCAGCGTTGAAGGAGGTAGATCCTACGAGCAGTACTTC. This encodes CSVEGGRSYEQYF.

This sequence joins TRBV6-6 and TRBJ2-3; possible D gene TRBD2, 7 bases. Between the trimmed V and J ends, which lost 6 bases and 3 bases, there was a span of 19 bases. Germline CDR1 reads MNHNY; CDR2 reads SVGAGI (reference sequence). There are 16 residues in the CDR3. The chain's CDR3 is CASRPPGAGATDTQYF. CDR3 DNA: TGTGCCAGCAGGCCCCCGGGGGCGGGGGCAACAGATACGCAGTATTTT.

The chain joins TRBV6-1 to TRBJ1-2; a weak D match, TRBD1 (5 bases). The V end was cut by 2 bases, the J end by 8 bases, with 12 bases between. From germline, CDR1 is MNHNS and CDR2 SASEGT. This CDR3 is 13 amino acids long. CDR3 in DNA: TGTGCCAGCAGTGAAAGTAGCAGGGTGGGCTACACCTTC. It encodes CASSESSRVGYTF.

J is TRBJ2-4 and V is TRBV3-1 (or the pseudogene TRBV3-2); perhaps TRBD2 as D (6 bases). The CDR3 sequence is 14 residues long. Per germline, CDR1 LGHDT and CDR2 YNNKEL (reference sequence). V dropped 3 bases and J dropped 0 bases, with 6 bases sitting between them. The CDR3, as DNA: TGTGCCAGCAGCCAGCGGGAAGCCAAAAACATTCAGTACTTC. Protein sequence: CASSQREAKNIQYF.

This chain joins TRBV7-9 and TRBJ1-5, with 11 bases identical to TRBD1. V lost 4 bases and J lost 9; bases outside the gene matches: 5. Germline loops: CDR1 SEHNR, CDR2 FQNEAQ (reference sequence). The CDR3 extends over 14 amino acids. The DNA for the CDR3 is TGTGCCAGCAGCTCGACCGGGACAGGGGGGCCCCAGCATTTT. Encoded protein: CASSSTGTGGPQHF. The complete variable domain, with remaining parts taken from reference TRBV7-9 and TRBJ1-5, reads DTGVSQNPRHKITKRGQNVTFRCDPISEHNRLYWYRQTLGQGPEFLTYFQNEAQLEKSRLLSDRFSAERPKGSFSTLEIQRTEQGDSAMYLCASSSTGTGGPQHFGDGTRLSIL.

The chain links TRBV6-5 to TRBJ2-7; the match to TRBD1 covers 8 bases. Germline V gene data show CDR1 as MNHEY and CDR2 as SVGAGI. The CDR3 contains 14 residues. With V trimmed by 6 bases and J by 7 bases, 11 bases remained unmatched. The CDR3 reads CASSSRTGPWEQYF. As DNA, the CDR3 is TGTGCCAGCAGCTCCAGGACAGGGCCGTGGGAGCAGTACTTC.